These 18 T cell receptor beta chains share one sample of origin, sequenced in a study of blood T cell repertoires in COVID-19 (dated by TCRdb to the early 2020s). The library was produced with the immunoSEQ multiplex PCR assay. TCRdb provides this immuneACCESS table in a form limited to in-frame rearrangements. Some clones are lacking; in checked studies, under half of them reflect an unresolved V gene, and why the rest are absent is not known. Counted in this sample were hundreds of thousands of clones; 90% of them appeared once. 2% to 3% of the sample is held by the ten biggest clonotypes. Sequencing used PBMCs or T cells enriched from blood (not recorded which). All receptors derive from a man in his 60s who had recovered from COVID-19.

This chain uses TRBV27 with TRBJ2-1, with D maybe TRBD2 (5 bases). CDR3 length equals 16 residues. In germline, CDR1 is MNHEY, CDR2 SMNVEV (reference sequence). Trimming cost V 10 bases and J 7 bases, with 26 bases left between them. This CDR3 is CATREIGVASSNEQFF. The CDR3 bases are TGTGCCACCCGAGAAATAGGAGTAGCGAGTTCAAATGAGCAGTTCTTC.

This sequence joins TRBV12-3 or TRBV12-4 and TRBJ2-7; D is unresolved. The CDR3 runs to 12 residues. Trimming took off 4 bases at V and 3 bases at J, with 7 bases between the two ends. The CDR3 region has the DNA TGTGCCAGCAGTTGGCAAGTCTACGAGCAGTACTTC. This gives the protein CASSWQVYEQYF.

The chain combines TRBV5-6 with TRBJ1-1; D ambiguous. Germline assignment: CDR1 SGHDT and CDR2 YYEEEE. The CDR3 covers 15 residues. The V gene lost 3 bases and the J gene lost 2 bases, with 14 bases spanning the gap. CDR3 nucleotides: TGTGCCAGCAGCTCCCGACCCCGGGGAAACACTGAAGCTTTCTTT. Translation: CASSSRPRGNTEAFF.

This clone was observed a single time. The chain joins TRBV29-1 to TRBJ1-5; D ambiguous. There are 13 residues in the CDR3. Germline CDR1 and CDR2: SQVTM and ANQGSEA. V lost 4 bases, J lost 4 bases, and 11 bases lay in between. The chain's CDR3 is CSVAAQDNQPQHF. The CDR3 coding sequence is TGCAGCGTTGCCGCGCAGGATAATCAGCCCCAGCATTTT. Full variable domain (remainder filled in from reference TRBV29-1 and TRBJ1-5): SAVISQKPSRDICQRGTSLTIQCQVDSQVTMMFWYRQQPGQSLTLIATANQGSEATYESGFVIDKFPISRPNLTFSTLTVSNMSPEDSSIYLCSVAAQDNQPQHFGDGTRLSIL.

In DNA, the CDR3 is TGCGCCAGCAGCCAAGAGCCCCCGGGGGTAATGAACACTGAAGCTTTCTTT. Amino acid sequence: CASSQEPPGVMNTEAFF. This sequence joins TRBV4-1 and TRBJ1-1; perhaps TRBD1 as D (5 bases). V was clipped by 0 bases and J by 0 bases, with 14 bases between them. The germline V gene encodes CDR1 MGHRA and CDR2 YSYEKL. This CDR3 comprises 17 residues.

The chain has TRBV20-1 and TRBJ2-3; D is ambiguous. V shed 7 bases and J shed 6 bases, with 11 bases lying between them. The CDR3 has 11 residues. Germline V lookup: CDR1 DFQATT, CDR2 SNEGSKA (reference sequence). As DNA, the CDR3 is TGCAGTGGACTCGTTGGGGATACGCAGTATTTT. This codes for CSGLVGDTQYF.

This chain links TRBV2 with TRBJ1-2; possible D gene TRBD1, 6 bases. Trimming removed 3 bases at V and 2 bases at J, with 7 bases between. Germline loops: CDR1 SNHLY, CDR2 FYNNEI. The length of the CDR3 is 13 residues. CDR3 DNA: TGTGCCAGCAGTGATCAGGGGAACTATGGCTACACCTTC. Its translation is CASSDQGNYGYTF.

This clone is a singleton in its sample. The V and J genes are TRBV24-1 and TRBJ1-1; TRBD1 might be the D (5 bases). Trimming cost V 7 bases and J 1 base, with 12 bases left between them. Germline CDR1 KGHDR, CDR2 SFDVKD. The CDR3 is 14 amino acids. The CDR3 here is CATRPPGQNTEAFF. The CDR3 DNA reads TGTGCCACCAGGCCTCCAGGACAGAACACTGAAGCTTTCTTT.

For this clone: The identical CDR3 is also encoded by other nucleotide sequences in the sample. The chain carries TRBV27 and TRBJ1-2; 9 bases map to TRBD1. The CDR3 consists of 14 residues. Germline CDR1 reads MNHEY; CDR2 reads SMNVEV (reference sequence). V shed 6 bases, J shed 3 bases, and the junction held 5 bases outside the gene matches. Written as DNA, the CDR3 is TGTGCCAGCAGCCCAGACAGGGGGGACTATGGCTACACCTTC. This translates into CASSPDRGDYGYTF.

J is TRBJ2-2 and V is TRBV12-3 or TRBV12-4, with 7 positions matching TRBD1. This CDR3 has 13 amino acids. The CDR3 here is CASRAGGTGELFF. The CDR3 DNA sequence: TGTGCAAGCCGGGCAGGGGGAACCGGGGAGCTGTTTTTT.

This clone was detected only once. CDR3 protein: CASNPRGVGYNEQFF. The CDR3 DNA sequence: TGTGCCAGCAACCCTCGGGGAGTAGGGTACAATGAGCAGTTCTTC. This sequence joins TRBV2 and TRBJ2-1, with D perhaps matching TRBD2 (5 bases). The V end was cut by 7 bases, the J end by 4 bases, with 17 bases between. The germline V gene has CDR1 SNHLY and CDR2 FYNNEI. This CDR3 is built from 15 residues.

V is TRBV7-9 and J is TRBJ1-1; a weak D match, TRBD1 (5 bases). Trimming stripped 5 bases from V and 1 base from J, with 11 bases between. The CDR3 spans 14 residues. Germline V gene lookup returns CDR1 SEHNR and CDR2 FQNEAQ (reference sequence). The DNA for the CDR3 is TGTGCCAGCAGCCGCGAGCAGGGGAACACTGAAGCTTTCTTT. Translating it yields CASSREQGNTEAFF.

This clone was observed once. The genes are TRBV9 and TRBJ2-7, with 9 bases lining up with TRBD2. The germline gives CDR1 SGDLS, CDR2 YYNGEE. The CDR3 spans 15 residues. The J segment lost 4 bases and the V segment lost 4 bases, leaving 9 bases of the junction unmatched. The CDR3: CASSTSGTSPYEQYF. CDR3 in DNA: TGTGCCAGCAGCACCTCCGGGACTAGCCCTTACGAGCAGTACTTC.

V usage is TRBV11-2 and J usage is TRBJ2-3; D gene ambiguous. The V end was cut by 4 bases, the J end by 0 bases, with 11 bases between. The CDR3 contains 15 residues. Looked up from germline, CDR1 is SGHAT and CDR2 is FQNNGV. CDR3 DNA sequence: TGTGCCAGCAGCTCGTGGCCGACTAGCACAGATACGCAGTATTTT. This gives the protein CASSSWPTSTDTQYF.

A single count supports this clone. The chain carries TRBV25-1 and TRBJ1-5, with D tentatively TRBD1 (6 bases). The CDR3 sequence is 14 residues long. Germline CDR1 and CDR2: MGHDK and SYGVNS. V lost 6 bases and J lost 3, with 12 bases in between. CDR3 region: CASRATGNNQPQHF. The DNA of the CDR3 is TGTGCCAGCAGAGCAACAGGGAACAATCAGCCCCAGCATTTT.

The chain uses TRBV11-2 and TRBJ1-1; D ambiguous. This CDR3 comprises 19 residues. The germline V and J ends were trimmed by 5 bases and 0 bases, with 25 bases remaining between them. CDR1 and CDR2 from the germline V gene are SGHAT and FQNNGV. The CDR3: CASSGGAHREILLNTEAFF. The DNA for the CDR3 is TGTGCCAGCAGCGGCGGTGCCCATAGAGAAATTTTACTGAACACTGAAGCTTTCTTT.

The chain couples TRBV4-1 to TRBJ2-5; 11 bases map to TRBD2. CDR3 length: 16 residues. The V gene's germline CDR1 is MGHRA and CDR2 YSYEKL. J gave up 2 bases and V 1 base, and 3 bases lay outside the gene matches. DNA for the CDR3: TGCGCCAGCAGCCAAGGTAGACTAGCGGGACAAGAGACCCAGTACTTC. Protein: CASSQGRLAGQETQYF.

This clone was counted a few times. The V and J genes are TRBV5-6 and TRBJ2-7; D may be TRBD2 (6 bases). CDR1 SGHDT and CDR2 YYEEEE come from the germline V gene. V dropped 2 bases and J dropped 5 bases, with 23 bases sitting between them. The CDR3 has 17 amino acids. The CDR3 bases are TGTGCCAGCAGCTTATATTCAGTTAGGAGGGGTCCGAACGAGCAGTACTTC. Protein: CASSLYSVRRGPNEQYF.